The 14 T cell receptor beta chains in this list originate from one sample, sequenced in a study of T cell repertoires in cytomegalovirus infection. Using its own MiXCR run on the reads, TCRdb lists one record per CDR3 protein. Among 560,000 or so distinct CDR3 sequences listed, 15% to 20% were seen once. Sequenced material: CD8+ T cells from PBMCs. These receptors all stem from a human donor in good health (CMV status not recorded). Some clones in this sample may be carry-over from other donors' samples.

This rearrangement joins TRBV2 to TRBJ1-1; a possible D gene is TRBD1 (5 bases). CDR3 length: 16 residues. V lost 4 bases and J 0 bases, leaving 15 bases between the germline ends. Germline lookup yields CDR1 SNHLY and CDR2 FYNNEI. The CDR3 sequence is CASSAPVTDLNTEAFF. The CDR3 nucleotides are TGTGCCAGCAGTGCGCCCGTGACAGACCTGAACACTGAAGCTTTCTTT.

A few counts support this clonotype. In DNA, the CDR3 is TGTGCCATCAGTGAAGGCAGCTCCTACGAGCAGTACTTC. This sequence encodes CAISEGSSYEQYF. The chain has TRBV10-3 and TRBJ2-7; the D is unclear. Trimming shortened V by 3 bases and J by 0 bases, and 6 bases separated the two germline ends. Germline V gene lookup returns CDR1 ENHRY and CDR2 SYGVKD. CDR3 length: 13 residues.

The sample holds one count of this clonotype. The V and J genes are TRBV11-2 and TRBJ2-3; D is ambiguous. This CDR3 is 11 amino acids long. V was pared by 7 bases and J by 8 bases, with 10 bases between. CDR1 and CDR2 from the germline V gene are SGHAT and FQNNGV. In DNA, the CDR3 is TGTGCCAGCAACTTGCGGAGTACGCAGTATTTT. Its translation: CASNLRSTQYF.

This clonotype has ten or more counts. The chain carries TRBV7-9 and TRBJ1-1; 9 positions match TRBD1. CDR3 size: 16 residues. Germline values: CDR1 SEHNR, CDR2 FQNEAQ (reference sequence). Trimming cost V 3 bases and J 0 bases; bases outside gene matches: 5. Here the CDR3 reads CASSFDRGIMNTEAFF. The CDR3 DNA follows: TGTGCCAGCAGCTTTGACAGGGGGATCATGAACACTGAAGCTTTCTTT.

On this clonotype itself: A single base separates this from a much larger clone, so it may be a read error. This chain joins TRBV28 and TRBJ2-1; 14 positions match TRBD2. CDR3 size: 18 residues. The germline gives CDR1 MDHEN, CDR2 SYDVKM. The CDR3: CASSPGLAGETLYNVQFF. The CDR3 DNA reads as TGTGCCAGCAGCCCGGGACTAGCGGGAGAGACTCTTTACAATGTGCAGTTCTTC.

The rearrangement joins TRBV20-1 to TRBJ2-1, with D perhaps TRBD1 or TRBD2 (5 bases each). This CDR3 has 14 residues. Germline V CDR1 and CDR2: DFQATT, SNEGSKA (reference sequence). V was shortened by 4 bases and J by 10 bases, with 20 bases between the two germline ends. CDR3 residues: CSAMVGTDLREQFF. DNA for the CDR3: TGCAGTGCTATGGTCGGGACCGATCTTCGGGAGCAGTTCTTC.

This clonotype has ten or more counts. The junction shows a germline mismatch at one end, possibly a read error. The J gene is TRBJ1-6, the V gene TRBV13, with D maybe TRBD1 (6 bases). This CDR3 spans 17 amino acids. Looked up from germline, CDR1 is PRHDT and CDR2 is FYEKMQ (reference sequence). The CDR3 loop is CATSSGSRAGDNSPLHF. The DNA for the CDR3 is TGTGCCACCAGCAGTGGTAGTCGGGCAGGGGACAATTCACCCCTCCACTTT.

The chain couples TRBV9 to TRBJ2-7; 7 nucleotides agree with TRBD1. Germline CDR1 and CDR2: SGDLS and YYNGEE. The CDR3 consists of 15 residues. V was clipped by 3 bases and J by 0 bases; unmatched bases: 6. The CDR3 region has the DNA TGTGCCAGCAGCGGTGGGACAGAACTCTCCTACGAGCAGTACTTC. This translates into CASSGGTELSYEQYF.

This clonotype was seen only a few times. The chain recombines TRBV6-6 with TRBJ2-1; D ambiguous. The germline V and J ends were trimmed by 6 bases and 5 bases, with 17 bases remaining between them. Germline CDR1 and CDR2: MNHNY and SVGAGI (reference sequence). The CDR3 contains 15 residues. The CDR3 nucleotides are TGTGCCAGCAGCCCCCCGGGTCGGAAGGACAATGAGCAGTTCTTC. Protein sequence: CASSPPGRKDNEQFF.

The chain recombines TRBV7-4 with TRBJ2-1, with TRBD2 matching over 10 bases. This CDR3 comprises 17 residues. CDR1 is SGHVT and CDR2 is SQSDAQ in the germline V gene. The trim removed 6 bases at V and 0 bases at J, leaving 8 bases unmatched. The CDR3 spells CASSSRTSGPSYNEQFF. DNA of the CDR3: TGTGCCAGCAGTTCTAGGACTAGCGGCCCCTCCTACAATGAGCAGTTCTTC.

The chain couples TRBV6-4 to TRBJ2-4, with D unresolved. The germline gives CDR1 MRHNA, CDR2 SNTAGT. Trimming shortened V by 4 bases and J by 0 bases, and 13 bases separated the two germline ends. The CDR3 extends over 16 amino acids. The DNA of the CDR3 is TGTGCCAGCAGTGTATTGAGTTTTCTAGCCAAAAACATTCAGTACTTC. Translation: CASSVLSFLAKNIQYF.

CDR3 sequence reads: CASSLGALGLVAYNEQFF. DNA of the CDR3: TGTGCCAGCAGCTTAGGGGCCTTGGGACTAGTAGCCTACAATGAGCAGTTCTTC. This chain connects TRBV7-9 to TRBJ2-1; 8 bases align to TRBD2. The ends lost 1 base at V and 2 bases at J; junction bases unmatched: 10. The CDR3 spans 18 residues. CDR1 is SEHNR, CDR2 FQNEAQ, per germline (reference sequence).

This clonotype was seen ten or more times. One junction end does not reproduce the germline sequence, and a read error may be involved. CDR3 residues: CASSSTPSGRYNEQFF. The CDR3 DNA follows: TGTGCTAGCAGCTCCACCCCTAGCGGGAGGTACAATGAGCAGTTCTTC. V is TRBV7-7 and J is TRBJ2-1, with 11 bases fitting TRBD2. Germline V gives CDR1 SSHAT, CDR2 FNYEAQ (reference sequence). CDR3 length: 16 amino acids.

This clonotype appeared a few times. V gene TRBV27 combines with J gene TRBJ2-7, with TRBD2 matching over 7 bases. Unmatched junction bases numbered 3, after V lost 3 bases and J lost 7 bases. The length of the CDR3 is 12 residues. CDR1 and CDR2 (germline): MNHEY, SMNVEV (reference sequence). The CDR3 coding sequence is TGTGCCAGCAGTTTCTCCGGGAGGGAGCAGTACTTC. Residues: CASSFSGREQYF.